This T cell receptor beta chain comes out of a study of T cells in Graves' hyperthyroidism and ophthalmopathy. The CDR3 is 15 amino acids. Trimming cost V 0 bases and J 3 bases, with 11 bases left between them. Germline lookup yields CDR1 MNHEY and CDR2 SVGAGI. This clonotype appeared a few times. Amplified TCR beta CDR3 regions derived from RNA transcripts. A set of HTBI primers served as the primers for a first-round RT-PCR of the TCR CDR3. TCRdb re-analysed the multiplex PCR reads in MiXCR, keeping a single row per CDR3 protein. This sample has 640,000 or so distinct CDR3 sequences, with around 14% found just once.

This TCR was sampled from a young woman with Graves' ophthalmopathy. Sequences were obtained from blood. The rearrangement uses TRBV6-5 and TRBJ1-1, with D possibly TRBD1 on 5 matching bases. The CDR3 sequence is CASSYSGTAHTEAFF. CDR3 sequence (DNA): TGTGCCAGCAGTTACTCGGGGACCGCGCACACTGAAGCTTTCTTT.